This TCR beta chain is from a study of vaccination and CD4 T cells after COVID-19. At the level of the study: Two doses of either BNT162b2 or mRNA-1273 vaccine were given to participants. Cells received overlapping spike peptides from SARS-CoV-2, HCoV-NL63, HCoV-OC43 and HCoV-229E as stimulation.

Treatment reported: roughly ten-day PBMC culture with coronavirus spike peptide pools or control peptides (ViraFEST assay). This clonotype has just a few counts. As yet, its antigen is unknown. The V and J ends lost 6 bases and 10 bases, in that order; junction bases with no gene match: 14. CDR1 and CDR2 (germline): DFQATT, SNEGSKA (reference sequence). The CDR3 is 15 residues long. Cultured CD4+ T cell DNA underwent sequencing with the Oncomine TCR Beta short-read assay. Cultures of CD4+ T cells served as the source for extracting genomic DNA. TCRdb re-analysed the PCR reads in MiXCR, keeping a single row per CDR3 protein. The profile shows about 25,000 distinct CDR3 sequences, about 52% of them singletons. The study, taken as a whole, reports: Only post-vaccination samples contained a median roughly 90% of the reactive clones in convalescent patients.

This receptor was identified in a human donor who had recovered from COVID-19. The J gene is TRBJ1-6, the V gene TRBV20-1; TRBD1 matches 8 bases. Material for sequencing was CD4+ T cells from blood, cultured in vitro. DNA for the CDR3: TGCAGTGCAAGGGGGATACAGGGGGTAGGATCACCCCTCCACTTT. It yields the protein CSARGIQGVGSPLHF.